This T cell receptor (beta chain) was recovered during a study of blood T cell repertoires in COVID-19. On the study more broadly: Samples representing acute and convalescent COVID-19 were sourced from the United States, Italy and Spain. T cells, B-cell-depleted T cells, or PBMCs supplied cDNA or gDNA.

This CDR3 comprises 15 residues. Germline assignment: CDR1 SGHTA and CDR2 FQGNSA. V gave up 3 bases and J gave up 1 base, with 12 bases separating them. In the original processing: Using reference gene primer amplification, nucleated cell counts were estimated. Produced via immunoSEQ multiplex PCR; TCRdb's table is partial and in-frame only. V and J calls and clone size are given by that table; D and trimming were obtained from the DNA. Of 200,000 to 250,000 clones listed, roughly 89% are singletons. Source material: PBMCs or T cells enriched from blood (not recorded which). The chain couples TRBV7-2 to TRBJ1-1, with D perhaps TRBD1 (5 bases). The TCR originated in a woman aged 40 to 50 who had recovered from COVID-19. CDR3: CASSFLQAWNTEAFF. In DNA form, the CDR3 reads TGTGCCAGCAGCTTTTTACAGGCTTGGAACACTGAAGCTTTCTTT.